This TCR beta chain was profiled in a study of siplizumab effects on memory and regulatory T cells. This clone has just one count. TCRdb keeps only in-frame clones here, not all; method: immunoSEQ multiplex PCR. The data show roughly 120,000 clones, approximately 92% seen once. This sequence was found in a human donor in good health. Input material: CD4+ T cells sorted from blood.

CDR3 loop: CASSPDQGAYTDTQYF. CDR3 nucleotides: TGTGCCAGCAGCCCTGATCAGGGGGCCTACACAGATACGCAGTATTTT. This chain connects TRBV5-8 to TRBJ2-3, with TRBD1 matching over 8 bases. CDR1 and CDR2 (germline): SGHTS, YDEGEE. CDR3 length: 16 residues. J lost 2 bases, V lost 4 bases, and 9 bases had no gene match.